This T cell receptor beta chain was profiled in a study of beta chain features in type 1 diabetes. This clone was seen repeatedly, ten times or more. Every isolated RNA sample was fully reverse transcribed, so sequencing captured expressed TCRB transcripts. The data were produced by immunoSEQ multiplex PCR, yet TCRdb's version contains in-frame clones alone and is incomplete. The sample shows 310,000 or so clones, 8% of them seen only once. The CDR3 extends over 13 amino acids. V dropped 4 bases and J dropped 3; count of bases not matched to a gene: 4. Germline V gives CDR1 SGHDT, CDR2 YYEEEE. The origin of this receptor is a young woman in good health. The sequenced sample consisted of central memory CD4+ T cells from blood. The chain is built from TRBV5-6 and TRBJ2-7, with 7 bases aligning to TRBD1. CDR3 in DNA: TGTGCCAGCAGCCACCGGGACAGCTACGAGCAGTACTTC. It yields the protein CASSHRDSYEQYF.